The clone carrying this T cell receptor beta chain was recorded many times. As yet, its antigen is unknown. This sample stems from a study of T cell repertoires in cytomegalovirus infection. In the study overall: It can be stated that public TCR beta signatures indicated CMV infection as well as a matching HLA type.

Study-level results: HLA-C-restricted CMV-specific TCR beta clonotypes were dominant in the ex vivo response. Frequencies of public TCR beta families were cumulated, and this identified carriers of CMV plus the relevant HLA.

V lost 1 base and J lost 3, with 16 bases in between. CDR1 is SGHTA and CDR2 is FQGNSA in the germline V gene. The length of the CDR3 is 17 residues. TCRdb used MiXCR to reprocess the reads, holding one entry per CDR3 protein. The sample carries around 280,000 distinct CDR3 sequences, about 8.8% recorded once. This chain connects TRBV7-2 to TRBJ2-1; a possible D gene is TRBD2 (6 bases). The source of this sequence is a human donor in good health (CMV status not recorded). Some clones in this sample may be carry-over from other donors' samples. Sequenced input: PBMCs. CDR3 sequence reads: CASSLVIAGTLYNEQFF. The CDR3 nucleotides are TGTGCCAGCAGCTTAGTAATCGCGGGGACCCTCTACAATGAGCAGTTCTTC.